Below, 9 T cell receptor beta chains from the same sample are listed, as sequenced in a study of T cell responses to AZD1222 COVID-19 vaccine. Profiled with immunoSEQ multiplex PCR; TCRdb holds only in-frame clones, not every one. Of about 140,000 clones listed, 80% to 90% are singletons. Specimen: peripheral blood, collected on day 0 of AZD1222 vaccination. The receptors here all came from an adult in good health.

V is TRBV9 and J is TRBJ1-3; a weak D match, TRBD1 (5 bases). Germline-derived CDR1 and CDR2 are SGDLS and YYNGEE. This CDR3 contains 15 residues. Trimming pared 4 bases from V and 4 bases from J, leaving 15 bases between. The CDR3 DNA is TGTGCCAGCAGCTCCGTGGGGACGGTAGGAAACACCATATATTTT. Protein product: CASSSVGTVGNTIYF.

This chain uses TRBV7-2 with TRBJ1-4; 9 bases match TRBD1. Germline V gene data show CDR1 as SGHTA and CDR2 as FQGNSA. This CDR3 contains 15 residues. V lost 6 bases to trimming and J lost 4 bases; unmatched junction nucleotides: 6. This CDR3 is CASSPRQGGNEKLFF. The DNA for the CDR3 is TGTGCCAGCAGTCCCCGACAGGGGGGTAATGAAAAACTGTTTTTT. Full variable domain (remainder filled in from reference TRBV7-2 and TRBJ1-4): GAGVSQSPSNKVTEKGKDVELRCDPISGHTALYWYRQSLGQGLEFLIYFQGNSAPDKSGLPSDRFSAERTGGSVSTLTIQRTQQEDSAVYLCASSPRQGGNEKLFFGSGTQLSVL.

The chain combines TRBV30 with TRBJ1-2; TRBD1 agrees at 11 bases. J was trimmed by 5 bases and V by 0 bases; bases with no gene match: 5. Per germline, CDR1 GTSNPN and CDR2 SVGIG (reference sequence). The CDR3 is 15 amino acids. The CDR3 here is CAWSVQGTGGYGYTF. The CDR3 DNA is TGTGCCTGGAGTGTACAGGGGACAGGGGGATATGGCTACACCTTC.

The chain employs TRBV7-9 and TRBJ2-3; unclear D gene. From germline, CDR1 is SEHNR and CDR2 FQNEAQ (reference sequence). V was clipped by 6 bases and J by 2 bases, with 18 bases between them. CDR3 length: 16 amino acids. The CDR3 coding sequence is TGTGCCAGCAGGGAAGACATAGATCAGGTCACAGATACGCAGTATTTT. It encodes CASREDIDQVTDTQYF.

The rearrangement links TRBV10-3 to TRBJ1-3; no clear D. V lost 3 bases to trimming and J lost 2 bases, with 11 bases between them. The V gene's germline CDR1 is ENHRY and CDR2 SYGVKD. This CDR3 comprises 15 residues. CDR3 sequence (DNA): TGTGCCATCAGTGATGTGGCGACTACTGGAAACACCATATATTTT. Translating it yields CAISDVATTGNTIYF.

The chain couples TRBV19 to TRBJ2-1; D tentatively reads TRBD1 or TRBD2 (6 bases each). The V gene's germline CDR1 is LNHDA and CDR2 SQIVND (reference sequence). V lost 5 bases, J lost 0 bases, and 14 bases lay in between. CDR3 length: 16 amino acids. In DNA form, the CDR3 reads TGTGCCAGTAGTCCTCGGGGGCGCAGCTCCTACAATGAGCAGTTCTTC. This encodes CASSPRGRSSYNEQFF.

The V call is TRBV10-2, the J call TRBJ2-7; the D is unclear. This CDR3 has 12 residues. Trimming took off 4 bases at V and 6 bases at J, with 10 bases between the two ends. CDR1 WSHSY and CDR2 SAAADI come from the germline V gene. CDR3 sequence: CASSVEGIEQYF. In nucleotides, the CDR3 is TGCGCCAGCAGTGTGGAAGGAATCGAGCAGTACTTC.

The gene calls are TRBV4-3 and TRBJ2-5, with no clear D. This CDR3 is built from 14 residues. Germline lookup yields CDR1 LGHNA and CDR2 YSLEER. Between the trimmed V and J ends, which lost 4 bases and 3 bases, there was a span of 12 bases. CDR3 amino acids: CASSPAMAEETQYF. CDR3 coding DNA: TGCGCCAGCAGCCCCGCAATGGCCGAAGAGACCCAGTACTTC.

The chain uses TRBV6-4 and TRBJ1-6; no firm D call. V lost 6 bases and J lost 8, with 11 bases in between. Germline-derived CDR1 and CDR2 are MRHNA and SNTAGT. The CDR3 covers 13 residues. CDR3 nucleotides: TGTGCCAGCAGCCGGACTCATCATTCACCCCTCCACTTT. Protein product: CASSRTHHSPLHF.